This T cell receptor (beta chain) was captured by sequencing in a study of T cell repertoires in cytomegalovirus infection. Trimming cost V 5 bases and J 3 bases; bases outside gene matches: 4. Germline lookup yields CDR1 SEHNR and CDR2 FQNEAQ (reference sequence). The CDR3 covers 15 residues. A note on this clonotype: No antigen is known for it.

TCRdb ran MiXCR on the reads and lists one entry per CDR3 protein. The sample has some 900,000 distinct CDR3 sequences, over 25% seen once. Sequenced here: cultured CD8+ T cells from PBMCs, sampled from culture after CMV antigen stimulation. This chain uses TRBV7-9 with TRBJ2-1; 10 positions match TRBD1. The receptor comes from a human donor in good health (CMV status not recorded). Some clones in this sample may be carry-over from other donors' samples. The CDR3 sequence is CASSPDRGNYNEQFF. The CDR3 coding sequence is TGTGCCAGCAGCCCGGACAGGGGGAACTACAATGAGCAGTTCTTC. Looking up the rest from reference TRBV7-9 and TRBJ2-1 gives the full variable domain: DTGVSQNPRHKITKRGQNVTFRCDPISEHNRLYWYRQTLGQGPEFLTYFQNEAQLEKSRLLSDRFSAERPKGSFSTLEIQRTEQGDSAMYLCASSPDRGNYNEQFFGPGTRLTVL.